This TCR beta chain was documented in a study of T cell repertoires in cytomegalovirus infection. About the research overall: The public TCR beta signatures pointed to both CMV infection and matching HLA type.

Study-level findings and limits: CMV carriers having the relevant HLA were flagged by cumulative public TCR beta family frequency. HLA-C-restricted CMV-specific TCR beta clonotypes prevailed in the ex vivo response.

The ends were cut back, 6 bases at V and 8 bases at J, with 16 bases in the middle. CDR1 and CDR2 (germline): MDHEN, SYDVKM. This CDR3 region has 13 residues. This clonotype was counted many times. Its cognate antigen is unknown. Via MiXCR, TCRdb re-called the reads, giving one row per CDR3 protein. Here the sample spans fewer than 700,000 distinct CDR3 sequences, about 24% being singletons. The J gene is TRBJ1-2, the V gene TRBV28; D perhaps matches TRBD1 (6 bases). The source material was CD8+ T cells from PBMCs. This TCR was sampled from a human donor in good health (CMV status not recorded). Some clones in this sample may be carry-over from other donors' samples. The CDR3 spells CASRSDRMNGYTF. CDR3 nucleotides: TGTGCCAGCAGAAGCGACAGGATGAACGGCTACACCTTC.